This T cell receptor beta chain was recovered during a study of beta chain features in type 1 diabetes. Overall study context: The number of sorted cells examined across all samples was around 110 million. Study-wide results and limits: Insertions were fewer and deletions more numerous at VDJ junctions in type 1 diabetes patients.

Per donor, one heparinised blood draw averaged roughly 120 mL. Sequencing targeted expressed TCRB transcripts, as all isolated RNA had been reverse transcribed. The method was immunoSEQ multiplex PCR; TCRdb's version includes in-frame clones alone and lacks a portion of them. The profile shows around 250,000 clones, around 14% of them singletons. About this clone itself: Its target is unknown.

The sequenced sample was naive CD4+ T cells from blood. The receptor comes from a woman aged 40 to 50 in good health.

The CDR3 DNA reads as TGTGCCAGCAGCCAAGATGTCTCGGCGCGGGGTAGCAATCAGCCCCAGCATTTT. It is translated as CASSQDVSARGSNQPQHF. The V gene is TRBV4-2, the J gene TRBJ1-5; the D is unclear. This CDR3 region has 18 residues. In germline, CDR1 is LGHNA, CDR2 YNFKEQ. V lost 0 bases and J 0 bases, leaving 15 bases between the germline ends.